This T cell receptor (beta chain) was captured in a study of T cell changes during pregnancy in multiple sclerosis. Sequencing used immunoSEQ multiplex PCR; TCRdb keeps in-frame clones, though not all of them. In the table there are approximately 32,000 clones, approximately 89% of which are singletons. In germline, CDR1 is WNHNN, CDR2 SYGVQD (reference sequence). V shed 3 bases, J shed 5 bases, and the junction held 10 bases outside the gene matches. This CDR3 has 17 amino acids. Sequencing used CD8+ T cells from peripheral blood mononuclear cells, obtained in the first trimester of pregnancy. The clonotype originates from a female donor with multiple sclerosis, enrolled in a pregnancy study. The rearrangement uses TRBV10-1 and TRBJ2-3; TRBD2 agrees at 11 bases. The CDR3 loop is CASSDGGTSGVEDTQYF. CDR3 coding DNA: TGCGCCAGCAGTGATGGTGGGACTAGCGGAGTGGAAGATACGCAGTATTTT.